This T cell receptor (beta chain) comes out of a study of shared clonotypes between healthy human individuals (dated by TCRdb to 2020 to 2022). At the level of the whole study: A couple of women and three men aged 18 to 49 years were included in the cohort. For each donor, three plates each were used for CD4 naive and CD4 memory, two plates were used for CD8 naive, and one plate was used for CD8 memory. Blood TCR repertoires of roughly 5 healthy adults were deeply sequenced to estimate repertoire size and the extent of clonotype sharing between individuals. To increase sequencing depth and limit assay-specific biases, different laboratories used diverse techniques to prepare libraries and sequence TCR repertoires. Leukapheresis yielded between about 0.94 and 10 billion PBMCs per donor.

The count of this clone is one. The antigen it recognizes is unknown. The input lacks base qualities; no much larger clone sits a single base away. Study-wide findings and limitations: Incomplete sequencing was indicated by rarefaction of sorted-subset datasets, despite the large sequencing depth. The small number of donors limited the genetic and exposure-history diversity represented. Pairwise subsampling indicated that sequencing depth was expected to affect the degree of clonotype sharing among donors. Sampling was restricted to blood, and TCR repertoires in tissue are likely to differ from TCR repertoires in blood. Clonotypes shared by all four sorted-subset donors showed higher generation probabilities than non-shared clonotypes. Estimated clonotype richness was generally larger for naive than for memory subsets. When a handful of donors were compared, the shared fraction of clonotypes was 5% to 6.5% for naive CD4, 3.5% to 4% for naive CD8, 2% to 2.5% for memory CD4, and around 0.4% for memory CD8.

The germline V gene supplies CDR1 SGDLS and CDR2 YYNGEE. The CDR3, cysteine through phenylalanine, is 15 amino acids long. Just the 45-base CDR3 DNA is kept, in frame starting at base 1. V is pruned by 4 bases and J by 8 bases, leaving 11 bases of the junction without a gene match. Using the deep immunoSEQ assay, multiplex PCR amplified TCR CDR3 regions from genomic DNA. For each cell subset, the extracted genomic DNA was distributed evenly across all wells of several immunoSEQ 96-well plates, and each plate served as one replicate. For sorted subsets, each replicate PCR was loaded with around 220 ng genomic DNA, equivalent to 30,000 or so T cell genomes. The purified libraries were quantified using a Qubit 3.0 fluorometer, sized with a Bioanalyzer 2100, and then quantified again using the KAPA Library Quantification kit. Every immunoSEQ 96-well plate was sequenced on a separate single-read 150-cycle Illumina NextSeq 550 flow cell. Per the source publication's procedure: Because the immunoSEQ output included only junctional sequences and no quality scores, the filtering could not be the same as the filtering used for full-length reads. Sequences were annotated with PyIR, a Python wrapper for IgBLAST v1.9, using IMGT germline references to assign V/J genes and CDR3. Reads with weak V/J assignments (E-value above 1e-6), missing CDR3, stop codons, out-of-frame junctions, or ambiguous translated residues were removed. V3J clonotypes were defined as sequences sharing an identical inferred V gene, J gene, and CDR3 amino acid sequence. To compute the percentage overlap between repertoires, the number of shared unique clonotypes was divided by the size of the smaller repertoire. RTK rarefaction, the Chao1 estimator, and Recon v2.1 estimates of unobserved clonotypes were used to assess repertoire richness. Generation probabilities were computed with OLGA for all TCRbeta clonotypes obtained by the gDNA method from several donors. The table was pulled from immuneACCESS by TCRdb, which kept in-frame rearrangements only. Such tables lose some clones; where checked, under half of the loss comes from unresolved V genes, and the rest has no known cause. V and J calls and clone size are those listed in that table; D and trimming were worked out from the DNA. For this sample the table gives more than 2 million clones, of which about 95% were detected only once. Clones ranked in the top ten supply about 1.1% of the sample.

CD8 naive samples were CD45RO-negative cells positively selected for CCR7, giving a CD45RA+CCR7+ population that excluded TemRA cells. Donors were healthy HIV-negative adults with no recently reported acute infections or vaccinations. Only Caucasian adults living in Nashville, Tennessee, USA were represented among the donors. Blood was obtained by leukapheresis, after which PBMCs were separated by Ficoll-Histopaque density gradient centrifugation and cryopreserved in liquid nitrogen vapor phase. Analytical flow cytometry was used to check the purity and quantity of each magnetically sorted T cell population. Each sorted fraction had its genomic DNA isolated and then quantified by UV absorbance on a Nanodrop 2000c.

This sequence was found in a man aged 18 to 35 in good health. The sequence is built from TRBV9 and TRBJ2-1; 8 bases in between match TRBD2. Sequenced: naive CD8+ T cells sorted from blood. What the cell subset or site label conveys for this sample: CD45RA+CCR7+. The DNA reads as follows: TGTGCCAGCAGCCCCCAAGGCGGGAGGCCCGATGAGCAGTTCTTC. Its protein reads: CASSPQGGRPDEQFF.